These T cell receptor beta chains were read from a single sample in a study of PD-1 blockade in classical Hodgkin lymphoma. The repertoire was sequenced with immunoSEQ multiplex PCR; TCRdb's copy has only in-frame clones and lacks some. The repertoire holds around 15,000 clones, with over 70% as singletons. This sample comprised CD4+ T cells from blood, obtained before the fourth cycle of nivolumab. These receptors all come from a human donor with classical Hodgkin lymphoma. CDR3s include the opening cysteine and the closing phenylalanine or tryptophan. A D gene is named only where the DNA matches it firmly. Size is stated for part of the rows, as once, few or many counts, or as a class when the clone is expanded.

CDR3 protein: CASSSLQNQPQHF; CDR3 DNA: TGTGCCAGCAGTTCCCTCCAAAATCAGCCCCAGCATTTT; J gene: TRBJ1-5; D gene: NA; clone size: NA; V gene: TRBV6-6
CDR3 protein: CASSLGTSAYEQYF; CDR3 DNA: TGCGCCAGCAGCTTGGGGACATCCGCCTACGAGCAGTACTTC; J gene: TRBJ2-7; D gene: NA; clone size: NA; V gene: TRBV5-1
CDR3 protein: CASSPFRDLTDTQYF; CDR3 DNA: TGTGCCAGCTCACCCTTCAGGGACCTCACAGATACGCAGTATTTT; J gene: TRBJ2-3; D gene: NA; clone size: NA; V gene: TRBV18
CDR3 protein: CASSQDWEVYSYNEQFF; CDR3 DNA: TGTGCCAGCAGCCAAGATTGGGAGGTCTACTCCTACAATGAGCAGTTCTTC; J gene: TRBJ2-1; D gene: NA; clone size: once; V gene: TRBV4-2
CDR3 protein: CASRTSGELFF; CDR3 DNA: TGTGCCAGCAGGACGTCCGGGGAGCTGTTTTTT; J gene: TRBJ2-2; D gene: NA; clone size: NA; V gene: TRBV2
CDR3 protein: CASSEALRDSNQPQHF; CDR3 DNA: TGTGCCAGCAGTGAAGCGCTTCGGGATAGCAATCAGCCCCAGCATTTT; J gene: TRBJ1-5; D gene: NA; clone size: NA; V gene: TRBV2
CDR3 protein: CASSGTEHSGNTIYF; CDR3 DNA: TGTGCCAGCAGCGGGACAGAACACTCTGGAAACACCATATATTTT; J gene: TRBJ1-3; D gene: TRBD1; clone size: NA; V gene: TRBV7-9
CDR3 protein: CASSLDIASTDTQYF; CDR3 DNA: TGCGCCAGCAGCTTGGACATAGCTAGCACAGATACGCAGTATTTT; J gene: TRBJ2-3; D gene: NA; clone size: NA; V gene: TRBV5-1
CDR3 protein: CASRKTRYEQYF; CDR3 DNA: TGTGCCAGCAGGAAGACTAGGTACGAGCAGTACTTC; J gene: TRBJ2-7; D gene: NA; clone size: NA; V gene: TRBV6-5
CDR3 protein: CAWSGQSINQPQHF; CDR3 DNA: TGTGCCTGGAGCGGACAGTCTATAAATCAGCCCCAGCATTTT; J gene: TRBJ1-5; D gene: NA; clone size: few; V gene: TRBV30
CDR3 protein: CASTRGTSENNEQFF; CDR3 DNA: TGTGCCAGCACCCGCGGGACTAGCGAGAACAATGAGCAGTTCTTC; J gene: TRBJ2-1; D gene: TRBD2; clone size: NA; V gene: TRBV27
CDR3 protein: CASSDSDKNTEAFF; CDR3 DNA: TGTGCCAGCAGTGACTCGGACAAGAACACTGAAGCTTTCTTT; J gene: TRBJ1-1; D gene: NA; clone size: few; V gene: TRBV6-4
CDR3 protein: CASSLDRTGRGYTF; CDR3 DNA: TGCGCCAGCAGCTTAGACCGGACAGGAAGAGGCTACACCTTC; J gene: TRBJ1-2; D gene: TRBD1; clone size: NA; V gene: TRBV5-1
CDR3 protein: CASSELTQYF; CDR3 DNA: TGTGCCAGCAGTGAGCTGACCCAGTACTTC; J gene: TRBJ2-5; D gene: NA; clone size: NA; V gene: TRBV2
CDR3 protein: CASSPANEKAHEQYF; CDR3 DNA: TGTGCCAGCTCACCTGCAAACGAAAAAGCCCACGAGCAGTACTTC; J gene: TRBJ2-7; D gene: NA; clone size: NA; V gene: TRBV18
CDR3 protein: CATSRDLRAASGREETQYF; CDR3 DNA: TGTGCCACCAGCAGAGATCTCCGCGCGGCTAGCGGGCGGGAAGAGACCCAGTACTTC; J gene: TRBJ2-5; D gene: TRBD2; clone size: NA; V gene: TRBV15
CDR3 protein: CASRRTSLSYEQYF; CDR3 DNA: TGTGCCAGCCGGAGGACATCCCTCTCCTACGAGCAGTACTTC; J gene: TRBJ2-7; D gene: NA; clone size: NA; V gene: TRBV5-4
CDR3 protein: CATSRGGGTPTPQETQYF; CDR3 DNA: TGTGCCACCAGCAGAGGGGGTGGTACACCGACCCCTCAAGAGACCCAGTACTTC; J gene: TRBJ2-5; D gene: NA; clone size: NA; V gene: TRBV15
CDR3 protein: CASSPRTGTEGNEAFF; CDR3 DNA: TGTGCCAGCTCACCACGCACCGGGACAGAAGGGAATGAAGCTTTCTTT; J gene: TRBJ1-1; D gene: TRBD1; clone size: NA; V gene: TRBV18
CDR3 protein: CASSSPQEKYTDTQYF; CDR3 DNA: TGTGCCAGCAGCAGTCCTCAGGAAAAATACACAGATACGCAGTATTTT; J gene: TRBJ2-3; D gene: NA; clone size: NA; V gene: TRBV5-6
CDR3 protein: CASTRDRVQGELFF; CDR3 DNA: TGTGCCAGCACTCGGGACAGGGTGCAGGGGGAGCTGTTTTTT; J gene: TRBJ2-2; D gene: TRBD1; clone size: NA; V gene: TRBV6-5
CDR3 protein: CASRGQVDEQFF; CDR3 DNA: TGTGCCAGTAGGGGCCAGGTCGATGAGCAGTTCTTC; J gene: TRBJ2-1; D gene: NA; clone size: NA; V gene: TRBV19
CDR3 protein: CASSPRRGETQYF; CDR3 DNA: TGTGCCAGCTCACCAAGGAGGGGTGAGACCCAGTACTTC; J gene: TRBJ2-5; D gene: NA; clone size: medium-sized; V gene: TRBV18
CDR3 protein: CASSEAAGQGAWETQYF; CDR3 DNA: TGTGCCAGCAGTGAAGCGGCGGGACAGGGGGCTTGGGAGACCCAGTACTTC; J gene: TRBJ2-5; D gene: TRBD1; clone size: NA; V gene: TRBV6-1
CDR3 protein: CASSPGTEPSGELFF; CDR3 DNA: TGCGCCAGCAGCCCCGGGACAGAACCTTCCGGGGAGCTGTTTTTT; J gene: TRBJ2-2; D gene: TRBD1; clone size: few; V gene: TRBV5-1
CDR3 protein: CASSEKYMNTEAFF; CDR3 DNA: TGTGCCAGCAGTGAGAAGTACATGAACACTGAAGCTTTCTTT; J gene: TRBJ1-1; D gene: NA; clone size: NA; V gene: TRBV2
CDR3 protein: CSVAGSTDTQYF; CDR3 DNA: TGCAGCGTTGCGGGGAGCACAGATACGCAGTATTTT; J gene: TRBJ2-3; D gene: NA; clone size: NA; V gene: TRBV29-1
CDR3 protein: CASSTRTGSDNEQFF; CDR3 DNA: TGTGCCAGCAGCACGAGGACTGGGTCCGACAATGAGCAGTTCTTC; J gene: TRBJ2-1; D gene: NA; clone size: NA; V gene: TRBV7-8
CDR3 protein: CASSQGTGEKLFF; CDR3 DNA: TGTGCCAGCAGCCAAGGGACAGGGGAAAAACTGTTTTTT; J gene: TRBJ1-4; D gene: TRBD1; clone size: NA; V gene: TRBV14
CDR3 protein: CASSLVASGRSSGEQFF; CDR3 DNA: TGTGCCAGCAGCTTAGTGGCTAGCGGGAGATCGTCGGGCGAGCAGTTCTTC; J gene: TRBJ2-1; D gene: TRBD2; clone size: NA; V gene: TRBV7-2
CDR3 protein: CASSLRVPNQPQHF; CDR3 DNA: TGTGCCAGCAGTCTCAGGGTCCCCAATCAGCCCCAGCATTTT; J gene: TRBJ1-5; D gene: NA; clone size: NA; V gene: TRBV28
CDR3 protein: CASSVSLRSEQYF; CDR3 DNA: TGTGCTAGCAGCGTTTCCTTGCGCAGCGAGCAGTACTTC; J gene: TRBJ2-7; D gene: NA; clone size: NA; V gene: TRBV7-7
CDR3 protein: CASSLKGAGYTDTQYF; CDR3 DNA: TGTGCCAGCAGCTTAAAGGGTGCAGGCTACACAGATACGCAGTATTTT; J gene: TRBJ2-3; D gene: NA; clone size: NA; V gene: TRBV7-9
CDR3 protein: CASGLMGAGTYEQYF; CDR3 DNA: TGTGCTAGTGGTTTGATGGGGGCAGGGACCTACGAGCAGTACTTC; J gene: TRBJ2-7; D gene: NA; clone size: few; V gene: TRBV12-5
CDR3 protein: CASSIALSGSPTDTQYF; CDR3 DNA: TGTGCCAGTAGTATAGCCCTGAGCGGGAGTCCCACAGATACGCAGTATTTT; J gene: TRBJ2-3; D gene: TRBD2; clone size: NA; V gene: TRBV19
CDR3 protein: CASSLGGTSGYEQYF; CDR3 DNA: TGCGCCAGCAGCTTGGGGGGGACTAGCGGGTACGAGCAGTACTTC; J gene: TRBJ2-7; D gene: TRBD2; clone size: NA; V gene: TRBV5-1
CDR3 protein: CAISDRTSSYEQYF; CDR3 DNA: TGTGCCATCAGTGACCGGACTAGCAGCTACGAGCAGTACTTC; J gene: TRBJ2-7; D gene: TRBD2; clone size: NA; V gene: TRBV10-3